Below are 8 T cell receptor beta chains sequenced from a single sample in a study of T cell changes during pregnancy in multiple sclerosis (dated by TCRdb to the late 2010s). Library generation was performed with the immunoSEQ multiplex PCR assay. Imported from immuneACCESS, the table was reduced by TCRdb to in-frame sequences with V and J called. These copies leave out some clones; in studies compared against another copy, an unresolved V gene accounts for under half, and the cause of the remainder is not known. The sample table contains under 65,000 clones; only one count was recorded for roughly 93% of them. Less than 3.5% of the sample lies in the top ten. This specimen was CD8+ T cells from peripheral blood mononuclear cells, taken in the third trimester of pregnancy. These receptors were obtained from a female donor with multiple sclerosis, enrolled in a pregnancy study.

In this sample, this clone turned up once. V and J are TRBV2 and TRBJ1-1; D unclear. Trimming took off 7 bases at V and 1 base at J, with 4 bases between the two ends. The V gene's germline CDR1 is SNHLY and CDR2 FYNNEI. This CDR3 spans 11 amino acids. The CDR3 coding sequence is TGTGCCAGCAAACAGAACACTGAAGCTTTCTTT. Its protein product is CASKQNTEAFF.

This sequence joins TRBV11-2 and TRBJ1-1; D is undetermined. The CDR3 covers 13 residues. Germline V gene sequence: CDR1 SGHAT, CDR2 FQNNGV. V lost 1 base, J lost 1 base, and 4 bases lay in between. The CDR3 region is CASSLVGNTEAFF. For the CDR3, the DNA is TGTGCCAGCAGCTTAGTCGGGAACACTGAAGCTTTCTTT.

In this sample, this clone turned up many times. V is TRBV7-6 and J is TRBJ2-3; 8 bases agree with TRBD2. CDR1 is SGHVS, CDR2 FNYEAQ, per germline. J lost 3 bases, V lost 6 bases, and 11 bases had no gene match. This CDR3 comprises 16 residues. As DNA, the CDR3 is TGTGCCAGCAGTCCCGTCCGGTCGGGAGGGACAGATACGCAGTATTTT. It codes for CASSPVRSGGTDTQYF. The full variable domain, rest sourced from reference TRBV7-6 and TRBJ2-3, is GAGVSQSPRYKVTKRGQDVALRCDPISGHVSLYWYRQALGQGPEFLTYFNYEAQQDKSGLPNDRFSAERPEGSISTLTIQRTEQRDSAMYRCASSPVRSGGTDTQYFGPGTRLTVL.

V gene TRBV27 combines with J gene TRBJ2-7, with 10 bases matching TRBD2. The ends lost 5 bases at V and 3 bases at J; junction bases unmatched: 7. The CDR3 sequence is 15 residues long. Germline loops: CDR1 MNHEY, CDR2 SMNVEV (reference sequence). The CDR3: CASSDLAGELYEQYF. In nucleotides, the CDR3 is TGTGCCAGCAGTGATCTAGCGGGGGAGCTCTACGAGCAGTACTTC.

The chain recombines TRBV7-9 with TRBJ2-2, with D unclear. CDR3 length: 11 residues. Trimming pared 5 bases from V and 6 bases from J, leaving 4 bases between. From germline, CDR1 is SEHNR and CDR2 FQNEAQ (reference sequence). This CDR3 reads CASSRAGELFF. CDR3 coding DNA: TGTGCCAGCAGCCGTGCCGGGGAGCTGTTTTTT.

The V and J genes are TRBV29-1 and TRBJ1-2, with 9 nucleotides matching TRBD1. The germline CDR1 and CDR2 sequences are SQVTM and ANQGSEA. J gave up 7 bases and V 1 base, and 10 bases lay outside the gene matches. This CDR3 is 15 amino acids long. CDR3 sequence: CSVEGNRDRESGYTF. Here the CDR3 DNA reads TGCAGCGTTGAAGGTAACAGGGACAGGGAAAGTGGCTACACCTTC.

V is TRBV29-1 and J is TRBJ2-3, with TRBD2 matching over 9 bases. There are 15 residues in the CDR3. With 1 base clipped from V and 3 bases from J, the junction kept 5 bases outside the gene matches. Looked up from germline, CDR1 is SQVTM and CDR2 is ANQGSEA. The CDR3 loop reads CSVEVSGSRTDTQYF. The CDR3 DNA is TGCAGCGTTGAAGTTAGCGGGAGTAGGACAGATACGCAGTATTTT.

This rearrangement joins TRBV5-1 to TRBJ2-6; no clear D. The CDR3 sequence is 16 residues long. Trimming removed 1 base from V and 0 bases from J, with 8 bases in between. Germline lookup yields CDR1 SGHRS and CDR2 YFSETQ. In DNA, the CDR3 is TGCGCCAGCAGCTTGTGGCGGATCTCTGGGGCCAACGTCCTGACTTTC. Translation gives CASSLWRISGANVLTF. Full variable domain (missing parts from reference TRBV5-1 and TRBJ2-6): KAGVTQTPRYLIKTRGQQVTLSCSPISGHRSVSWYQQTPGQGLQFLFEYFSETQRNKGNFPGRFSGRQFSNSRSEMNVSTLELGDSALYLCASSLWRISGANVLTFGAGSRLTVL.